A selection of T cell receptor beta chains follows, all from one sample in a study of CD8 T cells in Susac syndrome. MiXCR, run by TCRdb on the immunoSEQ multiplex PCR reads, gives a single entry per CDR3 protein. The table lists roughly 200,000 distinct CDR3 sequences, 90% to 95% of them singletons. Source material: CD4+ T cells from PBMCs. All receptors derive from a human donor with Susac syndrome. Each CDR3 is given with its conserved first and last residue. Not all rows give a size; the values are once, few, many and, for expanded clones, a class.

clone size: few
V gene: TRBV6-6
J gene: TRBJ2-1
CDR3 protein: CASSGGTSGGYNEQFF

clone size: few
V gene: TRBV12-3/TRBV12-4
J gene: TRBJ1-2
CDR3 protein: CASSQTGSYGYTF

clone size: -
V gene: TRBV20-1
J gene: TRBJ2-5
CDR3 protein: CSASVNQLLYQETQYF

clone size: -
V gene: TRBV20-1
J gene: TRBJ2-1
CDR3 protein: CSARVPSGDNEQFF

clone size: -
V gene: TRBV9
J gene: TRBJ2-7
CDR3 protein: CASSVGYRVGVDEQYF

clone size: -
V gene: TRBV5-1
J gene: TRBJ2-1
CDR3 protein: CASSLIGTETYNEQFF

clone size: -
V gene: TRBV20-1
J gene: TRBJ2-7
CDR3 protein: CSARGTAYYEQYF

clone size: once
V gene: TRBV20-1
J gene: TRBJ1-1
CDR3 protein: CSALGAAGGTEAFF

clone size: once
V gene: TRBV20-1
J gene: TRBJ1-5
CDR3 protein: CSASGRGSNQPQHF

clone size: once
V gene: TRBV18
J gene: TRBJ2-7
CDR3 protein: CASRGDGSYEQYF

clone size: once
V gene: TRBV7-9
J gene: TRBJ2-5
CDR3 protein: CASSSNSGTGGSYQETQYF